This T cell receptor (beta chain) stems from a study of cytomegalovirus exposure and HLA in healthy donors. Study-wide findings and caveats: In the approximately 120 validation repertoires, a later analysis found that first-cohort TCR clusters tended to co-occur. For cytomegalovirus status, the classifier reportedly gave diagnoses with high specificity and sensitivity.

Only a few counts were recorded for this clone. Its cognate antigen is unknown. Profiling relied on immunoSEQ multiplex PCR, and the TCRdb table lists in-frame clones only, not all of them. The table lists 350,000 or so clones, roughly 90% of them singletons. Sequencing used PBMCs. The TCR comes from a woman aged 18-29 years in good health and CMV-seronegative.

The CDR3 DNA sequence: TGCGCCAGCAGCCCGCGAGCGGGAGAGGGCACAGATACGCAGTATTTT. Protein: CASSPRAGEGTDTQYF. J is TRBJ2-3 and V is TRBV5-1; 8 positions match TRBD2. The CDR3 totals 16 residues. J gave up 1 base and V 4 bases, and 8 bases lay outside the gene matches. CDR1 SGHRS and CDR2 YFSETQ come from the germline V gene.